This T cell receptor beta chain was captured by sequencing in a study of blood T cell repertoires in COVID-19. Study background: Acute and convalescent COVID-19 samples came from the United States, Italy and Spain. The analysed material was cDNA or gDNA that came from T cells, B-cell-depleted T cells, or PBMCs.

The ends lost 3 bases at V and 4 bases at J; junction bases unmatched: 7. Looked up from germline, CDR1 is SGHNT and CDR2 is YYREEE (reference sequence). This CDR3 region has 15 residues. The table came from immunoSEQ multiplex PCR; TCRdb's copy has only in-frame clones and leaves some out. Here the sample spans approximately 77,000 clones, roughly 78% being singletons. The origin of this receptor is a woman in her sixties or seventies with acute or convalescent COVID-19. The sample consisted of peripheral blood. The chain carries TRBV5-4 and TRBJ2-5, with 9 bases aligning to TRBD2. CDR3 nucleotide sequence: TGTGCCAGCAGCTCTGGGGGCGGGGGGGTAGAGACCCAGTACTTC. This encodes CASSSGGGGVETQYF.